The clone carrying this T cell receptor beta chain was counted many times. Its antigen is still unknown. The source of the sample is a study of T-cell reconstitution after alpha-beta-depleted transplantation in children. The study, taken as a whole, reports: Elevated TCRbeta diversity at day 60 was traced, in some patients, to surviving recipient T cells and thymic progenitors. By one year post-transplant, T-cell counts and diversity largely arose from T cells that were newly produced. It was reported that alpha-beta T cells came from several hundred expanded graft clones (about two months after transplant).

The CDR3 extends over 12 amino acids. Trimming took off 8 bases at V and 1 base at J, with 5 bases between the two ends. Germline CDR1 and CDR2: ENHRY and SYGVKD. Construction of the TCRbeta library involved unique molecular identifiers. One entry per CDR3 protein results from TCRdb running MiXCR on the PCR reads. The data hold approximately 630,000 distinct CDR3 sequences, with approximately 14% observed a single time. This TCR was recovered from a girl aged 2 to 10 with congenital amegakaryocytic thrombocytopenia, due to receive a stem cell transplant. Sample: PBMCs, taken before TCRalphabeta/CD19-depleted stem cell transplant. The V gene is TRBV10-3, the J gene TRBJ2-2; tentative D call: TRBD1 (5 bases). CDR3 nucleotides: TGTGCCATCCAGGGGAACACCGGGGAGCTGTTTTTT. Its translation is CAIQGNTGELFF.